One and the same sample provided the 29 T cell receptor beta chains below, sequenced in a study of neoadjuvant anti-PD-1 for oral cavity cancer. TCRdb's copy holds only in-frame clones and misses some; the assay was immunoSEQ multiplex PCR. Here the sample spans around 20,000 clones, approximately 72% being singletons. The input for sequencing was PBMCs, taken before nivolumab (anti-PD-1) treatment. The source of these receptors is a person aged 35 to 85 with oral cavity squamous cell carcinoma.

The rearrangement uses TRBV10-3 and TRBJ2-7; possibly TRBD1 or TRBD2 for D (5 bases each). Trimming removed 2 bases from V and 2 bases from J, with 10 bases in between. Germline loops: CDR1 ENHRY, CDR2 SYGVKD. There are 14 residues in the CDR3. The CDR3 bases are TGTGCCATCAGTGAGGTCGGGACCGCCTACGAGCAGTACTTC. Protein sequence: CAISEVGTAYEQYF.

This chain uses TRBV5-1 with TRBJ2-1, with D maybe TRBD2 (5 bases). Germline CDR1 is SGHRS and CDR2 is YFSETQ. Trimming took 0 bases from V and 2 from J, leaving 12 bases between them. The CDR3 is 16 residues long. The CDR3 DNA reads TGCGCCAGCAGCTTGGCCACTAGTGGGCCCTACAATGAGCAGTTCTTC. Amino acid sequence: CASSLATSGPYNEQFF.

The table lists this clone with a few counts. This chain links TRBV4-2 with TRBJ2-5; a weak D match, TRBD2 (6 bases). CDR1 LGHNA and CDR2 YNFKEQ come from the germline V gene. Trimming left V 0 bases short and J 5 bases short, with 13 bases between. This CDR3 is built from 15 residues. CDR3 sequence reads: CASSQEEGREETQYF. CDR3 nucleotides: TGTGCCAGCAGCCAAGAAGAGGGACGGGAGGAGACCCAGTACTTC.

The CDR3 here is CASSQARLGTGELFF. Written as DNA, the CDR3 is TGCGCCAGCAGCCAAGCTCGATTGGGCACCGGGGAGCTGTTTTTT. The rearrangement links TRBV4-1 to TRBJ2-2; D gene unclear. The CDR3 has 15 residues. Germline-derived CDR1 and CDR2 are MGHRA and YSYEKL. Trimming left V 1 base short and J 4 bases short, with 10 bases between.

The chain couples TRBV7-9 to TRBJ2-7, with D unclear. Germline loops: CDR1 SEHNR, CDR2 FQNEAQ (reference sequence). The V end lost 3 bases, the J end lost 2 bases, and 8 bases lay between the germline ends. The CDR3 sequence is 13 residues long. The CDR3 reads CASSLTGAYEQYF. CDR3 nucleotide sequence: TGTGCCAGCAGCTTGACTGGAGCCTACGAGCAGTACTTC.

This chain joins TRBV9 and TRBJ2-1, with 10 bases that match TRBD1. This CDR3 has 15 residues. Germline loops: CDR1 SGDLS, CDR2 YYNGEE. V was pared by 3 bases and J by 8 bases, with 8 bases of the junction left unmatched. The CDR3 DNA reads TGTGCCAGCAGCGCGGGACAGGGGATTCATTATGAGCAGTTCTTC. This gives the protein CASSAGQGIHYEQFF.

The genes are TRBV27 and TRBJ1-1; no definite D call. V was cut by 6 bases and J by 6 bases, with 17 bases left in between. There are 14 residues in the CDR3. Germline V gene lookup returns CDR1 MNHEY and CDR2 SMNVEV (reference sequence). CDR3 loop: CASSLAGSIAEAFF. The CDR3 coding sequence is TGTGCCAGCAGCCTAGCGGGATCAATAGCTGAAGCTTTCTTT.

This clone turned up a few times. The chain links TRBV28 to TRBJ1-5; 10 bases are a match to TRBD1. The germline gives CDR1 MDHEN, CDR2 SYDVKM. The CDR3 totals 13 residues. The ends lost 5 bases at V and 14 bases at J; junction bases unmatched: 9. This chain's CDR3 is CASSLDRGYSKHF. In DNA, the CDR3 is TGTGCCAGCAGTCTGGACAGGGGGTATAGTAAGCATTTT.

V is TRBV27 and J is TRBJ1-4, with 11 bases aligning to TRBD1. V gave up 7 bases and J gave up 8 bases; unmatched junction bases: 3. The CDR3 totals 13 residues. Germline-derived CDR1 and CDR2 are MNHEY and SMNVEV (reference sequence). The CDR3 DNA reads TGTGCCAGCACCGGGACAGGGGGAGAAAAACTGTTTTTT. Its protein product is CASTGTGGEKLFF.

The J gene is TRBJ1-5, the V gene TRBV10-2; the match to TRBD1 covers 7 bases. Germline CDR1 is WSHSY and CDR2 is SAAADI. V dropped 6 bases and J dropped 3; count of bases not matched to a gene: 2. This CDR3 comprises 13 residues. CDR3 in DNA: TGCGCCAGCAGAGGACAGGCCAATCAGCCCCAGCATTTT. Amino acids: CASRGQANQPQHF.

This clone was counted a single time. The rearrangement uses TRBV6-5 and TRBJ1-2; 7 bases map to TRBD1. Germline trimming cut 5 bases from V and 4 bases from J; bases unmatched to any gene: 10. CDR1 and CDR2 (germline): MNHEY, SVGAGI. The CDR3 is 15 amino acids. The CDR3 is CASSAEQGYGYGYTF. CDR3 nucleotide sequence: TGTGCCAGCAGTGCAGAACAGGGGTATGGCTATGGCTACACCTTC.

V and J are TRBV5-1 and TRBJ2-3; 11 bases match TRBD2. The CDR3 contains 17 residues. The ends lost 6 bases at V and 0 bases at J; junction bases unmatched: 9. Germline V lookup: CDR1 SGHRS, CDR2 YFSETQ. CDR3 DNA: TGCGCCAGCAACAAACTAGCGGGAGATGGTAGCACAGATACGCAGTATTTT. Residues: CASNKLAGDGSTDTQYF.

The gene calls are TRBV9 and TRBJ2-2; maybe TRBD2 (6 bases). The germline CDR1 and CDR2 sequences are SGDLS and YYNGEE. The CDR3 sequence is 13 residues long. Deletions cut 0 bases from V and 10 bases from J, with 10 bases between. This CDR3 is CASSVALREELFF. The CDR3, as DNA: TGTGCCAGCAGCGTAGCTTTGCGGGAGGAGCTGTTTTTT.

This clone has a handful of counts. J is TRBJ1-2 and V is TRBV27; 8 bases fit TRBD1. This CDR3 has 14 amino acids. The ends lost 6 bases at V and 4 bases at J; junction bases unmatched: 7. Germline CDR1 is MNHEY and CDR2 is SMNVEV (reference sequence). CDR3 DNA sequence: TGTGCCAGCAGGGCGGACAGGGCAGCCTATGGCTACACCTTC. It is translated as CASRADRAAYGYTF.

The V and J genes are TRBV10-3 and TRBJ1-3; D gene ambiguous. Germline lookup yields CDR1 ENHRY and CDR2 SYGVKD. This CDR3 has 12 residues. V lost 10 bases and J lost 0, with 7 bases in between. The CDR3 loop reads CATEGSGNTIYF. The DNA for the CDR3 is TGTGCCACGGAGGGCTCTGGAAACACCATATATTTT.

The rearrangement uses TRBV5-1 and TRBJ2-5, with D possibly TRBD2 on 5 matching bases. Germline CDR1 SGHRS, CDR2 YFSETQ. V lost 6 bases and J lost 5, with 17 bases in between. The CDR3 is made up of 14 amino acids. CDR3 nucleotides: TGCGCCAGCACCGTTGGAGAGGGAACCGAGACCCAGTACTTC. It specifies CASTVGEGTETQYF. Supplemented by reference TRBV5-1 and TRBJ2-5, the full variable domain reads KAGVTQTPRYLIKTRGQQVTLSCSPISGHRSVSWYQQTPGQGLQFLFEYFSETQRNKGNFPGRFSGRQFSNSRSEMNVSTLELGDSALYLCASTVGEGTETQYFGPGTRLLVL.

The V and J genes are TRBV6-1 and TRBJ1-1; D may be TRBD1 (5 bases). This CDR3 region has 15 residues. Trimming shortened V by 1 base and J by 5 bases, and 14 bases separated the two germline ends. Germline V gene data show CDR1 as MNHNS and CDR2 as SASEGT. Written as DNA, the CDR3 is TGTGCCAGCAGTGAAGTGCGGGGGAGAGGGACTGAAGCTTTCTTT. It is translated as CASSEVRGRGTEAFF.

The rearrangement joins TRBV11-1 to TRBJ1-1; D gene uncertain. Per the germline V gene, CDR1 is SGHAT and CDR2 is FQDESV (reference sequence). This CDR3 has 14 amino acids. V was cut by 1 base and J by 1 base, with 7 bases left in between. CDR3 in amino acids: CASSLGASNTEAFF. The CDR3 nucleotides are TGTGCCAGCAGCTTAGGGGCATCGAACACTGAAGCTTTCTTT.

The gene calls are TRBV9 and TRBJ2-7; 7 nucleotides line up with TRBD1. The V and J ends lost 0 bases and 3 bases, in that order; junction bases with no gene match: 6. The germline V gene has CDR1 SGDLS and CDR2 YYNGEE. The length of the CDR3 is 15 residues. The CDR3 DNA reads as TGTGCCAGCAGCGTAGGACAGGGACCGTTCTACGAGCAGTACTTC. Protein product: CASSVGQGPFYEQYF. Full variable domain (remainder filled in from reference TRBV9 and TRBJ2-7): DSGVTQTPKHLITATGQRVTLRCSPRSGDLSVYWYQQSLDQGLQFLIQYYNGEERAKGNILERFSAQQFPDLHSELNLSSLELGDSALYFCASSVGQGPFYEQYFGPGTRLTVT.

The gene calls are TRBV6-6 and TRBJ1-2; TRBD1 matches at 7 bases. The germline V gene encodes CDR1 MNHNY and CDR2 SVGAGI (reference sequence). The V gene end was trimmed by 10 bases and the J gene end by 1 base; junction bases not matched to a gene: 9. The CDR3 loop spans 14 amino acids. CDR3 loop: CATGTVAFNYGYTF. The CDR3 nucleotides are TGTGCCACCGGGACAGTTGCCTTTAACTATGGCTACACCTTC.

The chain joins TRBV7-9 to TRBJ2-7; TRBD2 is a possible D gene (6 bases). Germline V gives CDR1 SEHNR, CDR2 FQNEAQ (reference sequence). This CDR3 contains 15 residues. V was trimmed by 5 bases and J by 0 bases, leaving 14 bases between them. In nucleotides, the CDR3 is TGTGCCAGCAGCCCTTCACTAGCAGGCTCCTACGAGCAGTACTTC. This translates into CASSPSLAGSYEQYF.

This rearrangement joins TRBV6-5 to TRBJ2-2; TRBD1 aligns across 9 bases. The length of the CDR3 is 16 residues. V lost 2 bases to trimming and J lost 6 bases; unmatched junction nucleotides: 7. Germline CDR1 MNHEY, CDR2 SVGAGI. The CDR3 region is CASSYTDRGGAGELFF. CDR3 nucleotides: TGTGCCAGCAGTTACACGGACAGGGGTGGCGCCGGGGAGCTGTTTTTT.

This clone is a singleton in its sample. The CDR3 protein is CASSRETGLFYGYTF. CDR3 nucleotide sequence: TGTGCCAGCAGCCGTGAGACAGGGCTGTTCTATGGCTACACCTTC. The rearrangement links TRBV5-5 to TRBJ1-2; 7 nucleotides align to TRBD1. The CDR3 extends over 15 amino acids. Germline V CDR1 and CDR2: SGHKS, YYEKEE (reference sequence). Losses at the gene ends were 4 bases for V and 4 bases for J; bases not matched to a gene: 10. Using reference TRBV5-5 and TRBJ1-2 for the parts outside the CDR3, the full variable domain is DAGVTQSPTHLIKTRGQQVTLRCSPISGHKSVSWYQQVLGQGPQFIFQYYEKEERGRGNFPDRFSARQFPNYSSELNVNALLLGDSALYLCASSRETGLFYGYTFGSGTRLTVV.

The chain uses TRBV6-6 and TRBJ2-7; D unresolved. This CDR3 contains 11 residues. Trimming took 4 bases from V and 3 from J, leaving 4 bases between them. Germline V CDR1 and CDR2: MNHNY, SVGAGI (reference sequence). The CDR3 coding sequence is TGTGCCAGCAGTTGGAACTACGAGCAGTACTTC. Translating it yields CASSWNYEQYF.

The rearrangement uses TRBV27 and TRBJ1-1; TRBD1 agrees at 7 bases. CDR1 is MNHEY, CDR2 SMNVEV, per germline (reference sequence). V dropped 6 bases and J dropped 8; count of bases not matched to a gene: 9. The CDR3 covers 13 residues. CDR3 protein: CASRGLGQIEAFF. Written as DNA, the CDR3 is TGTGCCAGCAGAGGATTGGGACAGATCGAAGCTTTCTTT.

In this sample, this clone turned up a few times. V is TRBV5-1 and J is TRBJ1-1; a weak D match, TRBD1 (6 bases). The CDR3 runs to 14 residues. V was shortened by 6 bases and J by 3 bases, with 15 bases between the two germline ends. The germline V gene has CDR1 SGHRS and CDR2 YFSETQ. For the CDR3, the DNA is TGCGCCAGCAACTTAATCGAGGGGGACACTGAAGCTTTCTTT. Its protein is CASNLIEGDTEAFF.

This clone was picked up a small number of times. This sequence joins TRBV29-1 and TRBJ2-1; 8 bases map to TRBD1. With 5 bases clipped from V and 7 bases from J, the junction kept 10 bases outside the gene matches. Per the germline V gene, CDR1 is SQVTM and CDR2 is ANQGSEA. The length of the CDR3 is 14 residues. The CDR3 spells CSVRGSDRANEQFF. CDR3 DNA: TGCAGCGTTAGGGGTTCGGACAGGGCTAATGAGCAGTTCTTC.

The V gene is TRBV7-9, the J gene TRBJ2-3, with a weak D call TRBD1 (6 bases). Trimming cost V 5 bases and J 1 base, with 10 bases left between them. The V gene's germline CDR1 is SEHNR and CDR2 FQNEAQ (reference sequence). This CDR3 region has 14 residues. This CDR3 reads CASSRAGGTDTQYF. CDR3 nucleotides: TGTGCCAGCAGCCGGGCAGGGGGCACAGATACGCAGTATTTT.

The CDR3 DNA reads as TGTGCCACCAGCCTCCTCTCTGGGGCCAACGTCCTGACTTTC. Translation gives CATSLLSGANVLTF. V usage is TRBV15 and J usage is TRBJ2-6; D unresolved. Germline V gene lookup returns CDR1 LNHNV and CDR2 YYDKDF (reference sequence). The CDR3 consists of 14 residues. Trimming pared 5 bases from V and 0 bases from J, leaving 5 bases between.